The entry that follows covers one T cell receptor (beta chain) sequence. The target antigen is unknown. This sample stems from a study of neoadjuvant anti-PD-1 for oral cavity cancer. Study context: Around day 43, patients without progression received a fourth nivolumab dose before surgery. Study-level findings and limits: Higher pretreatment blood Treg/Th17 ratios correlated with higher pretreatment blood and lower post-treatment tumor TCRbeta clonality.

TCRdb's copy holds only in-frame clones and misses some; the assay was immunoSEQ multiplex PCR. The table records 75,000 to 100,000 clones, roughly four fifths of them present only once. Looked up from germline, CDR1 is SGHVS and CDR2 is FQNEAQ. This CDR3 has 16 amino acids. V was trimmed by 5 bases and J by 1 base, leaving 15 bases between them. Here the sequenced sample was PBMCs, taken before nivolumab (anti-PD-1) treatment. The clonotype comes from a person between 40 and 85 years old with oral cavity squamous cell carcinoma. This chain joins TRBV7-8 and TRBJ1-5, with a possible D match to TRBD1 (6 bases). The CDR3 sequence: CASSPSGTPSNQPQHF. In DNA, the CDR3 is TGTGCCAGCAGCCCAAGCGGGACACCCAGCAATCAGCCCCAGCATTTT.